Listed below are T cell receptor beta chains from one sample, sequenced in a study of cytomegalovirus exposure and HLA in healthy donors. Some clones are missing from TCRdb's copy, which holds only in-frame ones; the method was immunoSEQ multiplex PCR. The table has about 64,000 clones, 85% to 90% seen once. Source material: PBMCs. The receptors derive from a female donor in good health and CMV-seronegative. Each CDR3 is given with its conserved first and last residue. A D gene is named only where the DNA matches it firmly. Not every row has a clone size; where given, it reads once, few, many or a size class.

clone_size	d_call	v_call	j_call	cdr3_nt	cdr3_aa
.	.	TRBV5-1	TRBJ2-2	TGCGCCACCAAGAGACTGACGAACACCGGGGAGCTGTTTTTT	CATKRLTNTGELFF
few	TRBD2	TRBV5-4	TRBJ2-1	TGTGCCAGCAGTCACCCCCTAGCGGGAATCTACAATGAGCAGTTCTTC	CASSHPLAGIYNEQFF
.	TRBD2	TRBV27	TRBJ2-1	TGTGCCAGCAGTTTAGCTGGACTAGCGATCAGTGAGCAGTTCTTC	CASSLAGLAISEQFF
.	TRBD1	TRBV28	TRBJ1-1	TGTGCCAGCAATCTCATCGGGACAGGGAGTTCGAACACTGAAGCTTTCTTT	CASNLIGTGSSNTEAFF
.	.	TRBV2	TRBJ2-7	TGTGCCAGCGCGGGGCTATCGAACTCCTACGAGCAGTACTTC	CASAGLSNSYEQYF
.	.	TRBV6-5	TRBJ2-5	TGTGCCAGCACCCCATCCAGTCTAGCAACGGAGACCCAGTACTTC	CASTPSSLATETQYF
.	TRBD2	TRBV7-8	TRBJ2-5	TGTGCCAGCAGCTACCGACTAGCGGGAGAAGAGACCCAGTACTTC	CASSYRLAGEETQYF
.	TRBD2	TRBV28	TRBJ2-5	TGTGCCAGCAGTTTATTAGGACTAGCGGGAGGGCTGGCTAGGACCCAGTACTTC	CASSLLGLAGGLARTQYF
.	TRBD2	TRBV28	TRBJ2-5	TGTGCCAGCAGTTTGACTAGCGGGAGGGAAGAGACCCAGTACTTC	CASSLTSGREETQYF
.	TRBD2	TRBV9	TRBJ2-3	TGTGCCAGCAGCGCCCGACCTCCTGCTAGCGGGGGGGCCAGGGATACGCAGTATTTT	CASSARPPASGGARDTQYF
.	TRBD1	TRBV9	TRBJ1-6	TGTGCCAGCAGCTCGCGGACAGGGAATAATTCACCCCTCCACTTT	CASSSRTGNNSPLHF
once	.	TRBV6-1	TRBJ1-2	TGTGCCAGCAGTGAGAACTGGTCCTATGGCTACACCTTC	CASSENWSYGYTF
.	TRBD2	TRBV11-2	TRBJ2-7	TGTGCCAGCAGGTCGGGACTAGCGGGAGGGGACGAGCAGTACTTC	CASRSGLAGGDEQYF
few	.	TRBV2	TRBJ2-7	TGTGCCAGTACACGGGACTCCTACGAGCAGTACTTC	CASTRDSYEQYF
.	TRBD1	TRBV4-2	TRBJ1-6	TGTGCCAGCAGCCAAGAAAGGACAGGTTTGGATTCACCCCTCCACTTT	CASSQERTGLDSPLHF
.	.	TRBV6-1	TRBJ2-3	TGTGCCAGCAGGGGGCCTAGCACAGATACGCAGTATTTT	CASRGPSTDTQYF
.	.	TRBV30	TRBJ1-6	TGTGCCTGGAGTCTGTATGATAATTCACCCCTCCACTTT	CAWSLYDNSPLHF
few	.	TRBV27	TRBJ2-7	TGTGCCAGCAGTTTATCGGACAGACGGGCGCAGTACTTC	CASSLSDRRAQYF
.	.	TRBV11-3	TRBJ2-1	TGTGCCAGCAGCTTCACAGGGAAATACAATGGGCAGTTCTTC	CASSFTGKYNGQFF
.	TRBD1	TRBV9	TRBJ2-7	TGTGCCAGCAGCGTCTTCGAGACAGGGTCCTCCGAGCAGTACTTC	CASSVFETGSSEQYF
.	TRBD1	TRBV7-9	TRBJ2-3	TGTGCCAGCAGGAAACAGGGGCGAGCACGCACAGATACGCAGTATTTT	CASRKQGRARTDTQYF
.	.	TRBV25-1	TRBJ1-5	TGTGCCAGCAGTCGGGGAAATCAGCCCCAGCATTTT	CASSRGNQPQHF
few	.	TRBV6-4	TRBJ2-7	TGTGCCAGCAGTGACGTTCTAAATACCTACGAGCAGTACTTC	CASSDVLNTYEQYF
.	TRBD1	TRBV10-1	TRBJ1-1	TGCGCCAGCAAGGGGGCCTTGAACACTGAAGCTTTCTTT	CASKGALNTEAFF
.	TRBD1	TRBV9	TRBJ1-4	TGTGCCAGCAGCGAGAGGACAGGGGGGTATGAAAAACTGTTTTTT	CASSERTGGYEKLFF
.	.	TRBV6-6	TRBJ2-7	TGTGCCAGCACCATAGTAGGTGGGACTTACTCCTACGAGCAGTACTTC	CASTIVGGTYSYEQYF
.	.	TRBV9	TRBJ1-1	TGTGCCAGCAGCGTAGCTCTGCTTGGCTCGGGGGGAGGGACTGAAGCTTTCTTT	CASSVALLGSGGGTEAFF
.	.	TRBV27	TRBJ1-2	TGTGCCAGCACCCAATCCGGGGTCACTAACTATGGCTACACCTTC	CASTQSGVTNYGYTF
once	TRBD2	TRBV27	TRBJ2-7	TGTGCCAGCCGCCAGGACTCTAGCGGGAACTACGAGCAGTACTTC	CASRQDSSGNYEQYF
once	.	TRBV9	TRBJ1-2	TGTGCCAGCAGCGTAGGGGTAGGGGTGTATGGCTACACCTTC	CASSVGVGVYGYTF
once	.	TRBV28	TRBJ1-1	TGTGCCAGCAGCCCCGATACGACAGGAACATCGCACGAAGCTTTCTTT	CASSPDTTGTSHEAFF
.	TRBD2	TRBV7-8	TRBJ2-7	TGTGCCAGCAGCTTAGAGCGGGGGGGCAAAAACGAGCAGTACTTC	CASSLERGGKNEQYF
.	.	TRBV6-5	TRBJ1-2	TGTGCCAGCAGTTACCCCTCGGACGGACAGTATGGCTACACCTTC	CASSYPSDGQYGYTF
.	.	TRBV30	TRBJ2-3	TGTGCCTGGAGTGTCAGGGGAAGAGATACGCAGTATTTT	CAWSVRGRDTQYF
few	TRBD2	TRBV18	TRBJ2-7	TGTGCCAGCTCACCGGGACTAGCGGTCTACGAGCAGTACTTC	CASSPGLAVYEQYF
.	.	TRBV9	TRBJ1-1	TGTGCCAGCAGCGGAGGGGGAAGGGCTGAAGCTTTCTTT	CASSGGGRAEAFF
.	.	TRBV7-9	TRBJ2-1	TGTGCCAGCAGCTTAGTGTTTAGGGGGACATGGTCCTACAATGAGCAGTTCTTC	CASSLVFRGTWSYNEQFF
.	TRBD1	TRBV11-3	TRBJ2-7	TGTGCCAGCAGCAACCCGGGACAGGGGGGATACGAGCAGTACTTC	CASSNPGQGGYEQYF
.	.	TRBV15	TRBJ2-1	TGTGCCACCAGCAGCAGACTTTCGAATACCCACAATGAGCAGTTCTTC	CATSSRLSNTHNEQFF
.	.	TRBV2	TRBJ2-7	TGTGCCAGCAGTGGCCAGGGACTCTACGAGCAGTACTTC	CASSGQGLYEQYF
once	.	TRBV5-5	TRBJ2-5	TGTGCCAGCAGCTTGGGCAGGGAAGGAGAGACCCAGTACTTC	CASSLGREGETQYF